These T cell receptor beta chains were read from a single sample in a study of blood T cell repertoires in COVID-19. Measured with immunoSEQ multiplex PCR; TCRdb has only the in-frame clones, and not every one. The profile shows approximately 77,000 clones, 80% of them singletons. Sequenced sample: peripheral blood. All receptors derive from a woman aged 70-85 years with acute or convalescent COVID-19. CDR3s include the opening cysteine and the closing phenylalanine or tryptophan. Each record gives: clone size, D gene, J gene, V gene, CDR3 DNA, CDR3 protein. A D gene is named only where the DNA matches it firmly. The listing skips clone size in some rows; elsewhere it reads once, few, many or a size class.

few | - | TRBJ1-2 | TRBV27 | TGTGCCAGCAGTTTATCCGCCGGGATCCCGGGGGGCTACACCTTC | CASSLSAGIPGGYTF
- | - | TRBJ1-4 | TRBV18 | TGTGCCAGCTCTGAACACCCCAATGAAAAACTGTTTTTT | CASSEHPNEKLFF
- | TRBD2 | TRBJ2-5 | TRBV7-3 | TGTGCCAGCAGCTTAGAAAGCGGGGGTTGGGAGACCCAGTACTTC | CASSLESGGWETQYF
- | - | TRBJ2-3 | TRBV7-6 | TGTGCCAGCAGCTTGGAATGGGGGGTCTCGGGAACCACAGATACGCAGTATTTT | CASSLEWGVSGTTDTQYF
- | TRBD1 | TRBJ1-1 | TRBV7-3 | TGTGCCAGCAGCGCTGACAGGGATACTGAAGCTTTCTTT | CASSADRDTEAFF
- | - | TRBJ1-2 | TRBV12-3/TRBV12-4 | TGTGCCAGCAGGAGTAGTCCCTATGGCTACACCTTC | CASRSSPYGYTF
- | - | TRBJ2-7 | TRBV27 | TGTGCCAGCAGCAGATTGACAGCCCACTACGAGCAGTACTTC | CASSRLTAHYEQYF
- | TRBD1 | TRBJ1-2 | TRBV15 | TGTGCCACCAGCAGAGCCCAGGGGGCTGTTGGCTACACCTTC | CATSRAQGAVGYTF
- | TRBD1 | TRBJ1-2 | TRBV19 | TGTGCCAGTAGTATAGTGGCGGGACAGAACTATGGCTACACCTTC | CASSIVAGQNYGYTF
few | - | TRBJ2-7 | TRBV7-8 | TGTGCCAGCAGCGATGACGCGAGGTATTACGAGCAGTACTTC | CASSDDARYYEQYF
once | - | TRBJ1-5 | TRBV19 | TGTGCCAGTAGTGGGGTGGGGGGACCCCAGCATTTT | CASSGVGGPQHF
- | - | TRBJ2-2 | TRBV5-5 | TGTGCCAGCAGATTAGACAGAAACACCGGGGAGCTGTTTTTT | CASRLDRNTGELFF
few | - | TRBJ2-5 | TRBV9 | TGTGCCAGCAGCGTAGAAGGGGGTTTACAAGAGACCCAGTACTTC | CASSVEGGLQETQYF
- | - | TRBJ1-2 | TRBV9 | TGTGCCAGCAGCGTAAGTGAAGGAGCAAACTATGGCTACACCTTC | CASSVSEGANYGYTF
once | - | TRBJ1-6 | TRBV4-2 | TGTGCCAGCAGCCAAATAGAGGGAGTTTCACCCCTCCACTTT | CASSQIEGVSPLHF